This T cell receptor beta chain emerged from a study of technical replicates of blood from a handful of donors listed by TCRdb under 2017. The library was produced with the immunoSEQ multiplex PCR assay. TCRdb holds this immuneACCESS table with in-frame rearrangements only. Some clones are missing; in checked studies, unresolved V genes explain under half, and the rest has no known cause. The sample contains about 44,000 clones, about 96% of them found a single time. Jointly, the top ten make up about 0.4% of the sample. Concerning this clone itself: The antigen this receptor binds is unknown. No much larger clonotype is one base removed from it; base qualities were not supplied.

The germline V gene specifies SGHAT as CDR1 and FQNNGV as CDR2. Measured from the cysteine to the phenylalanine, the CDR3 is 13 residues long. Just CDR3 DNA is preserved here, 39 bases in frame from base 1. The V and J ends are trimmed by 3 bases and 5 bases, leaving 10 bases between them. The V gene is TRBV11-2 and the J gene is TRBJ2-5, with TRBD1 as a weak D call on 6 bases. Sequences were obtained from T cells isolated from PBMCs. The source is a human donor in good health. The CDR3 protein: CASSFQGIETQYF. The nucleotide sequence reads as follows: TGTGCCAGCAGCTTTCAGGGGATTGAGACCCAGTACTTC.